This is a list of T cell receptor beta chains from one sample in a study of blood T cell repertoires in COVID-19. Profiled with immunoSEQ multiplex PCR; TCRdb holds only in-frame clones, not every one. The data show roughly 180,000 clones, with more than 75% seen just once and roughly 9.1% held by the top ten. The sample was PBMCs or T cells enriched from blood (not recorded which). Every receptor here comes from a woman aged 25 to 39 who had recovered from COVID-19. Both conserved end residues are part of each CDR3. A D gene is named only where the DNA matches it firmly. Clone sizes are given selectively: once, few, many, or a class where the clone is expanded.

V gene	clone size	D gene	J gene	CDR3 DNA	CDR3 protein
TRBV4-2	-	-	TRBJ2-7	TGTGCCAGCAGCCAACCGCGACTCGCTAGCTCCTACGAGCAGTACTTC	CASSQPRLASSYEQYF
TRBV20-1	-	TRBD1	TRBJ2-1	TGCAGTGCTAGTCCTAGGGGGCCCTACAATGAGCAGTTCTTC	CSASPRGPYNEQFF
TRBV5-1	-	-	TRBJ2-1	TGCGCCAGCAGCCCCACTAGCCCCGATGTTGGTGAGCAGTTCTTC	CASSPTSPDVGEQFF
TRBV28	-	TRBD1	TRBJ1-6	TGTGCCAGCAGTTTTTATGAGTTCGGACAGGGGAACTCACCCCTCCACTTT	CASSFYEFGQGNSPLHF
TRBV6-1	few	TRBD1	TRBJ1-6	TGTGCCAGCAGTGAAATAGGACAGGGTGTATCACCCCTCCACTTT	CASSEIGQGVSPLHF
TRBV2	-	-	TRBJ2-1	TGTGCCAGCCTGGACTTCCCAGGAGACGCCTACAATGAGCAGTTCTTC	CASLDFPGDAYNEQFF
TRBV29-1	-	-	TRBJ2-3	TGCAGCGTGAGTCCTACCACAGATACGCAGTATTTT	CSVSPTTDTQYF
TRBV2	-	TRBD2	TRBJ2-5	TGTGCCAGCAGACGGACTAGCGGCGGAGAGACCCAGTACTTC	CASRRTSGGETQYF
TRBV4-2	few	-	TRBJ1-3	TGTGCCAGCAGCCAATCATTGACGAGGGAAAACACCATATATTTT	CASSQSLTRENTIYF
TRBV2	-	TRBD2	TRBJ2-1	TGTGCCCTTACCCTAGCGGCCTCCTACAATGAGCAGTTCTTC	CALTLAASYNEQFF